The rows below give T cell receptor beta chains drawn from one sample of a study of graft-versus-host responses after intestinal transplantation. TCRdb's table, derived via immunoSEQ multiplex PCR, lists solely in-frame clones and lacks some. This sample has 80,000 to 95,000 clones, with 88% found just once. Their cognate antigens are unknown. This material consisted of unstimulated CD4+ T cells sorted from spleen or lymph node cells, taken before transplant. The receptors originated from a human donor who was the organ donor for an intestinal transplant. CDR3s include the opening cysteine and the closing phenylalanine or tryptophan. D genes are given only for firm matches. Size values are once, few and many counts, or a class for expanded clones, and some rows have none.

v_gene: TRBV18; abundance: .; d_gene: TRBD1; j_gene: TRBJ1-2; CDR3nt: TGTGCCAGTTCAGCCCGACAGGGGCCCTATGGCTACACCTTC; CDR3aa: CASSARQGPYGYTF
v_gene: TRBV2; abundance: once; d_gene: TRBD2; j_gene: TRBJ2-5; CDR3nt: TGTGCCAGCAGGGGTGTCGGGGGGGCAATTGGGGCCCAGTACTTC; CDR3aa: CASRGVGGAIGAQYF
v_gene: TRBV7-9; abundance: .; d_gene: .; j_gene: TRBJ2-5; CDR3nt: TGTGCCAGCAGACGGGGGTCAGGTACTATCCAAGAGACCCAGTACTTC; CDR3aa: CASRRGSGTIQETQYF
v_gene: TRBV7-9; abundance: .; d_gene: .; j_gene: TRBJ1-3; CDR3nt: TGTGCCAGCAGCGGCACGTCGCAGGGAAACACCATATATTTT; CDR3aa: CASSGTSQGNTIYF
v_gene: TRBV7-7; abundance: .; d_gene: TRBD2; j_gene: TRBJ2-5; CDR3nt: TGTGCTAGCAGCTTAGGCAGCGGGGGGGCCGGAGAGACCCAGTACTTC; CDR3aa: CASSLGSGGAGETQYF
v_gene: TRBV19; abundance: once; d_gene: TRBD2; j_gene: TRBJ2-1; CDR3nt: TGTGCCAGTGAAAGCGGGGGCCGCTACAATGAGCAGTTCTTC; CDR3aa: CASESGGRYNEQFF
v_gene: TRBV7-9; abundance: .; d_gene: TRBD2; j_gene: TRBJ2-3; CDR3nt: TGTGCCAGCGCGGGTAGCGGGACAAATACGCAGTATTTT; CDR3aa: CASAGSGTNTQYF
v_gene: TRBV6-1; abundance: .; d_gene: TRBD1; j_gene: TRBJ2-7; CDR3nt: TGTGCCAGCAGTGAGGAGGGACAGGTGGGCTACGAGCAGTACTTC; CDR3aa: CASSEEGQVGYEQYF
v_gene: TRBV7-3; abundance: .; d_gene: .; j_gene: TRBJ1-2; CDR3nt: TGTGCCAGCAGCCCCGGGCAGGGAATGAGTGGCTACACCTTC; CDR3aa: CASSPGQGMSGYTF
v_gene: TRBV11-2; abundance: .; d_gene: TRBD1; j_gene: TRBJ2-7; CDR3nt: TGTGCCAGCAGCGCCGGGACAGGATACGAGCAGTACTTC; CDR3aa: CASSAGTGYEQYF
v_gene: TRBV20-1; abundance: .; d_gene: .; j_gene: TRBJ2-3; CDR3nt: TGCAGTGCTTTCGGCACAGATACGCAGTATTTT; CDR3aa: CSAFGTDTQYF
v_gene: TRBV11-2; abundance: .; d_gene: .; j_gene: TRBJ2-1; CDR3nt: TGTGCCAGCAGCCGCAGGATATACAATGAGCAGTTCTTC; CDR3aa: CASSRRIYNEQFF
v_gene: TRBV5-1; abundance: .; d_gene: .; j_gene: TRBJ2-3; CDR3nt: TGCGCCAGCAGCCGCGGTGGCGGGCGGGCGTACACAGATACGCAGTATTTT; CDR3aa: CASSRGGGRAYTDTQYF
v_gene: TRBV7-9; abundance: .; d_gene: .; j_gene: TRBJ1-2; CDR3nt: TGTGCCAGCAGCTGGGCCCGGGACAACTATGACATCGATGGCTACACCTTC; CDR3aa: CASSWARDNYDIDGYTF
v_gene: TRBV15; abundance: .; d_gene: TRBD1; j_gene: TRBJ1-2; CDR3nt: TGTGCCACCAGCAGAGATTTGGGGACAGGACTCTATGGCTACACCTTC; CDR3aa: CATSRDLGTGLYGYTF
v_gene: TRBV28; abundance: once; d_gene: TRBD2; j_gene: TRBJ2-2; CDR3nt: TGTGCCAGCAGTCCCCCGCGGACGGGGGGCACCGGGGAGCTGTTTTTT; CDR3aa: CASSPPRTGGTGELFF
v_gene: TRBV9; abundance: .; d_gene: TRBD2; j_gene: TRBJ2-5; CDR3nt: TGTGCCAGCAGCGTTCGGGGGAGCGGGACTACACGGGAGACCCAGTACTTC; CDR3aa: CASSVRGSGTTRETQYF
v_gene: TRBV28; abundance: once; d_gene: .; j_gene: TRBJ2-7; CDR3nt: TGTGCCAGCAGTCCTACCGTATACGGGTCCTACGAGCAGTACTTC; CDR3aa: CASSPTVYGSYEQYF
v_gene: TRBV5-4; abundance: .; d_gene: .; j_gene: TRBJ2-7; CDR3nt: TGTGCCAGCAGCTTGGTTTCAAACGAGCAGTACTTC; CDR3aa: CASSLVSNEQYF
v_gene: TRBV7-2; abundance: .; d_gene: .; j_gene: TRBJ2-7; CDR3nt: TGTGCCAGCAGCTTATTTGCCCTCCGAACTAGTTTCTCCTACGAGCAGTACTTC; CDR3aa: CASSLFALRTSFSYEQYF
v_gene: TRBV11-2; abundance: .; d_gene: .; j_gene: TRBJ1-4; CDR3nt: TGTGCCAGCAGCTTGGGGGGAACTAATGAAAAACTGTTTTTT; CDR3aa: CASSLGGTNEKLFF
v_gene: TRBV5-4; abundance: .; d_gene: TRBD1; j_gene: TRBJ1-3; CDR3nt: TGTGCCAGCAGCCAGGGACAGGGGGCCTCTGGAAACACCATATATTTT; CDR3aa: CASSQGQGASGNTIYF
v_gene: TRBV2; abundance: .; d_gene: .; j_gene: TRBJ1-2; CDR3nt: TGTGCCAGCAGTGACAGGGGCTATGGCTACACCTTC; CDR3aa: CASSDRGYGYTF
v_gene: TRBV14; abundance: .; d_gene: TRBD1; j_gene: TRBJ1-5; CDR3nt: TGTGCCAGCAGCCGGGACAGCTGCAATCAGCCCCAGCATTTT; CDR3aa: CASSRDSCNQPQHF
v_gene: TRBV5-1; abundance: .; d_gene: .; j_gene: TRBJ2-5; CDR3nt: TGCGCCAGCAGCCTGGGGGGGACAGAAGAGACCCAGTACTTC; CDR3aa: CASSLGGTEETQYF
v_gene: TRBV28; abundance: .; d_gene: .; j_gene: TRBJ2-5; CDR3nt: TGTGCCAGCAGGAAAGGACTGGTGGAGACCCAGTACTTC; CDR3aa: CASRKGLVETQYF
v_gene: TRBV30; abundance: .; d_gene: .; j_gene: TRBJ1-2; CDR3nt: TGTGCCTGGATCGGGGGGCCCGAACGTAACTATGGCTACACCTTC; CDR3aa: CAWIGGPERNYGYTF
v_gene: TRBV29-1; abundance: .; d_gene: TRBD1; j_gene: TRBJ2-7; CDR3nt: TGCAGCGTCCGGGGACAGGGGTCTTCCTACGAGCAGTACTTC; CDR3aa: CSVRGQGSSYEQYF
v_gene: TRBV19; abundance: .; d_gene: .; j_gene: TRBJ1-3; CDR3nt: TGTGCCAGTAGTATAGATCTATCGCCGGGGAGCTCTGGAAACACCATATATTTT; CDR3aa: CASSIDLSPGSSGNTIYF